This paragraph reports one TCR beta chain. TCRdb keeps only in-frame clones here, not all; method: immunoSEQ multiplex PCR. Among 51,000 or so clones listed, roughly 86% were seen once. This sample stems from a study of blood T cell repertoires in COVID-19. Turning to the study itself: The cDNA or gDNA used as material had been derived from T cells, B-cell-depleted T cells, or PBMCs.

The sequencing sample was made of peripheral blood. The sequence was collected from a man older than 75 with active or convalescent COVID-19.

CDR3 DNA: TGTGCCAGCAGCCTAAACGACAGGGCTGGCTACACCTTC. The encoded protein is CASSLNDRAGYTF. V usage is TRBV7-3 and J usage is TRBJ1-2; 7 nucleotides line up with TRBD1. Germline V gene lookup returns CDR1 SGHTA and CDR2 FQGTGA. The CDR3 has 13 residues. Trimming removed 5 bases from V and 7 bases from J; junction bases left unmatched: 7.